A selection of T cell receptor beta chains follows, all from one sample in a study of post-analysis software for immune sequencing data. A single record per CDR3 protein comes from TCRdb applying MiXCR to the PCR reads. This sample yields about 160,000 distinct CDR3 sequences, of which 35% to 40% are seen a single time; 25% to 35% belongs to the top ten. Sequencing was performed on blood, taken after autologous hematopoietic stem cell transplantation. Every receptor here comes from a girl aged 10-17 years with multiple sclerosis. The CDR3 runs from the conserved cysteine through the conserved F or W. Each record gives: V gene, clone size, D gene, CDR3 length, J gene, CDR3 DNA, CDR3 protein. A D gene is named only where the DNA matches it firmly. Only part of the rows carry a size: once, few, many, or a class if the clone is expanded.

V gene: TRBV20-1; clone size: .; D gene: .; CDR3 length: 15; J gene: TRBJ2-1; CDR3 DNA: TGCAGTGCTAGAGATATGGGGGAGTACTACAATGAGCAGTTCTTC; CDR3 protein: CSARDMGEYYNEQFF
V gene: TRBV12-3/TRBV12-4; clone size: many; D gene: .; CDR3 length: 15; J gene: TRBJ1-1; CDR3 DNA: TGTGCCAGCAGTTTAGGCGTCGATTTGAACACTGAAGCTTTCTTT; CDR3 protein: CASSLGVDLNTEAFF
V gene: TRBV29-1; clone size: .; D gene: .; CDR3 length: 15; J gene: TRBJ2-1; CDR3 DNA: TGCAGCGTTGAAGATGACGCGGTGGGGGGTAATGAGCAGTTCTTC; CDR3 protein: CSVEDDAVGGNEQFF
V gene: TRBV28; clone size: few; D gene: .; CDR3 length: 16; J gene: TRBJ2-6; CDR3 DNA: TGTGCCAGCAGCACCCCGTCGGGGACCGGGGCCAACGTCCTGACTTTC; CDR3 protein: CASSTPSGTGANVLTF
V gene: TRBV20-1; clone size: once; D gene: TRBD2; CDR3 length: 15; J gene: TRBJ2-3; CDR3 DNA: TGCAGTGCTAGGCGGGGGGAAAGGGGCACAGATACGCAGTATTTT; CDR3 protein: CSARRGERGTDTQYF
V gene: TRBV12-3/TRBV12-4; clone size: .; D gene: TRBD2; CDR3 length: 15; J gene: TRBJ2-1; CDR3 DNA: TGTGCCAGCAGTTTGCGGGAGGGCCCCTACAATGGGCAGTTCTTC; CDR3 protein: CASSLREGPYNGQFF
V gene: TRBV29-1; clone size: .; D gene: .; CDR3 length: 12; J gene: TRBJ2-7; CDR3 DNA: TGCAGCGTTGGATGGGTCTCCTACGAGCAGTACTTC; CDR3 protein: CSVGWVSYEQYF
V gene: TRBV2; clone size: few; D gene: .; CDR3 length: 16; J gene: TRBJ2-5; CDR3 DNA: TGTGCCAGTCAACCTGATCAATCAGGGATCGTTGAGACCCAGTACTTC; CDR3 protein: CASQPDQSGIVETQYF
V gene: TRBV6-5; clone size: .; D gene: TRBD1; CDR3 length: 15; J gene: TRBJ1-4; CDR3 DNA: TGTGCCAGCAGTTACTCCGGACAGGGTTGGGAAAAACTGTTTTTT; CDR3 protein: CASSYSGQGWEKLFF
V gene: TRBV29-1; clone size: many; D gene: TRBD2; CDR3 length: 16; J gene: TRBJ2-5; CDR3 DNA: TGCAGCGTTGATTATCCCCGGGGAGGGACTCAAGAGACCCAGTACTTC; CDR3 protein: CSVDYPRGGTQETQYF
V gene: TRBV24-1; clone size: .; D gene: .; CDR3 length: 14; J gene: TRBJ2-6; CDR3 DNA: TGTGCCACCAGTGATTCGGGAGGGGCCAACGTCCTGACTTTC; CDR3 protein: CATSDSGGANVLTF
V gene: TRBV28; clone size: .; D gene: .; CDR3 length: 15; J gene: TRBJ1-5; CDR3 DNA: TGTGCTAGCAGTTTCCCGGGCCCCAGCAATCAGCCCCAGCATTTT; CDR3 protein: CASSFPGPSNQPQHF
V gene: TRBV3-1; clone size: .; D gene: TRBD1; CDR3 length: 13; J gene: TRBJ2-5; CDR3 DNA: TGTGCCAGCAGCCGGGACAGAGGGGAGACCCAGTACTTC; CDR3 protein: CASSRDRGETQYF
V gene: TRBV7-3; clone size: .; D gene: TRBD2; CDR3 length: 20; J gene: TRBJ2-1; CDR3 DNA: TGTGCCAGCAGCTTACGGCCTCACTTCGGACTAGCGAGCTCCTACAATGAGCAGTTCTTC; CDR3 protein: CASSLRPHFGLASSYNEQFF
V gene: TRBV4-3; clone size: .; D gene: .; CDR3 length: 13; J gene: TRBJ2-2; CDR3 DNA: TGCGCCAGCAGCCCGGGGGACACCGGGGAGCTGTTTTTT; CDR3 protein: CASSPGDTGELFF
V gene: TRBV5-5; clone size: many; D gene: .; CDR3 length: 14; J gene: TRBJ2-7; CDR3 DNA: TGTGCCAGCAGCTTGATACGTAGCTCCTACGAGCAGTACTTC; CDR3 protein: CASSLIRSSYEQYF
V gene: TRBV7-7; clone size: .; D gene: .; CDR3 length: 15; J gene: TRBJ2-1; CDR3 DNA: TGTGCTAGCAGCCGCCCCCGGGACTCCTACAATGAGCAGTTCTTC; CDR3 protein: CASSRPRDSYNEQFF
V gene: TRBV12-3/TRBV12-4; clone size: once; D gene: .; CDR3 length: 14; J gene: TRBJ2-5; CDR3 DNA: TGTGCCAGCAGTTTGAATAGCCTCCAAGAGACCCAGTACTTC; CDR3 protein: CASSLNSLQETQYF
V gene: TRBV12-3/TRBV12-4; clone size: .; D gene: .; CDR3 length: 11; J gene: TRBJ1-1; CDR3 DNA: TGTGCCAGCCGAATCAACACTGAAGCTTTCTTT; CDR3 protein: CASRINTEAFF
V gene: TRBV5-1; clone size: once; D gene: TRBD1; CDR3 length: 14; J gene: TRBJ2-2; CDR3 DNA: TGCGCCAGCAGCTTGGAGGGGGCCACCGGGGAGCTGTTTTTT; CDR3 protein: CASSLEGATGELFF
V gene: TRBV4-3; clone size: .; D gene: .; CDR3 length: 15; J gene: TRBJ2-5; CDR3 DNA: TGCGCCAGCAGCCAGCACCTCCAGTACCAAGAGACCCAGTACTTC; CDR3 protein: CASSQHLQYQETQYF
V gene: TRBV7-7; clone size: .; D gene: .; CDR3 length: 17; J gene: TRBJ2-2; CDR3 DNA: TGTGCTAGCAGCTTAGGGCCGGGGGCGTTGCGGACCGGGGAGCTGTTTTTT; CDR3 protein: CASSLGPGALRTGELFF
V gene: TRBV4-2; clone size: few; D gene: TRBD2; CDR3 length: 15; J gene: TRBJ2-5; CDR3 DNA: TGTGCCAGCAGCCGAGATAGGGGAGGGGAAGAGACCCAGTACTTC; CDR3 protein: CASSRDRGGEETQYF
V gene: TRBV29-1; clone size: many; D gene: .; CDR3 length: 12; J gene: TRBJ2-7; CDR3 DNA: TGCAGCGTTGGTGCAACCACCTACGAGCAGTACTTC; CDR3 protein: CSVGATTYEQYF
V gene: TRBV7-2; clone size: .; D gene: .; CDR3 length: 12; J gene: TRBJ1-2; CDR3 DNA: TGTGCCAGCAGCTTAGCGACCTATGGCTACACCTTC; CDR3 protein: CASSLATYGYTF
V gene: TRBV19; clone size: .; D gene: .; CDR3 length: 13; J gene: TRBJ1-1; CDR3 DNA: TGTGCCAGTAGTATACAGGGATCGACTGAAGCTTTCTTT; CDR3 protein: CASSIQGSTEAFF
V gene: TRBV15; clone size: .; D gene: TRBD1; CDR3 length: 15; J gene: TRBJ2-7; CDR3 DNA: TGTGCCACCAGCCAACTGACACAGGGGAGCTACGAGCAGTACTTC; CDR3 protein: CATSQLTQGSYEQYF
V gene: TRBV9; clone size: .; D gene: TRBD2; CDR3 length: 15; J gene: TRBJ2-7; CDR3 DNA: TGTGCCAGCAGCGTAAGCGGGAGAGGGGACTACGAGCAGTACTTC; CDR3 protein: CASSVSGRGDYEQYF
V gene: TRBV4-2; clone size: .; D gene: .; CDR3 length: 15; J gene: TRBJ2-3; CDR3 DNA: TGTGCCAGCAGCCAAGATCGAGCAGGGCGAGATACGCAGTATTTT; CDR3 protein: CASSQDRAGRDTQYF
V gene: TRBV20-1; clone size: .; D gene: .; CDR3 length: 14; J gene: TRBJ1-4; CDR3 DNA: TGCAGTGCCGGATCTTCAGGGTGGGGTGAAAAACTGTTTTTT; CDR3 protein: CSAGSSGWGEKLFF
V gene: TRBV29-1; clone size: .; D gene: TRBD1; CDR3 length: 13; J gene: TRBJ1-5; CDR3 DNA: TGCAGCGTTGCGGACAGGTTGGGGGGGCCCCAGCATTTT; CDR3 protein: CSVADRLGGPQHF
V gene: TRBV10-3; clone size: few; D gene: .; CDR3 length: 16; J gene: TRBJ1-5; CDR3 DNA: TGTGCCATCGGCGGCGCGGAGGGAAATAGCAATCAGCCCCAGCATTTT; CDR3 protein: CAIGGAEGNSNQPQHF
V gene: TRBV12-3/TRBV12-4; clone size: .; D gene: .; CDR3 length: 14; J gene: TRBJ1-5; CDR3 DNA: TGTGCCAGCAGTTTTGAGGGTCGGGGGGGGCCCCAGCATTTT; CDR3 protein: CASSFEGRGGPQHF
V gene: TRBV11-3; clone size: .; D gene: .; CDR3 length: 13; J gene: TRBJ1-1; CDR3 DNA: TGTGCCAGCAGCGAACAAATGGGGACTGAAGCTTTCTTT; CDR3 protein: CASSEQMGTEAFF
V gene: TRBV27; clone size: .; D gene: TRBD2; CDR3 length: 14; J gene: TRBJ2-7; CDR3 DNA: TGTGCCAGCAGTTTAAGCGGGAGGGAATACGAGCAGTACTTC; CDR3 protein: CASSLSGREYEQYF
V gene: TRBV20-1; clone size: .; D gene: TRBD2; CDR3 length: 16; J gene: TRBJ2-7; CDR3 DNA: TGCAGTGCTAGACCCTGGGCGGGAGGCGGTTCCTACGAGCAGTACTTC; CDR3 protein: CSARPWAGGGSYEQYF
V gene: TRBV12-3/TRBV12-4; clone size: many; D gene: .; CDR3 length: 14; J gene: TRBJ1-6; CDR3 DNA: TGTGCCAGCAGCCCGGCAGGAAGTGGATCACCCCTCCACTTT; CDR3 protein: CASSPAGSGSPLHF
V gene: TRBV20-1; clone size: .; D gene: .; CDR3 length: 14; J gene: TRBJ2-5; CDR3 DNA: TGCAGTGGCGGCAGCCCAAAACCCCCAGAGACCCAGTACTTC; CDR3 protein: CSGGSPKPPETQYF
V gene: TRBV28; clone size: few; D gene: .; CDR3 length: 14; J gene: TRBJ1-2; CDR3 DNA: TGTGCCAGCAGTCTATCCCGGTTCGCCGTAAGCTACACCTTC; CDR3 protein: CASSLSRFAVSYTF
V gene: TRBV6-6; clone size: .; D gene: TRBD1; CDR3 length: 13; J gene: TRBJ2-7; CDR3 DNA: TGTGCCAGCAGTATCACAGGGGATTACGAGCAGTACTTC; CDR3 protein: CASSITGDYEQYF
V gene: TRBV20-1; clone size: .; D gene: .; CDR3 length: 15; J gene: TRBJ2-1; CDR3 DNA: TGCAGTACTAGCCCTACAGGAGCCTCCTACAATGAGCAGTTCTTC; CDR3 protein: CSTSPTGASYNEQFF
V gene: TRBV6-6; clone size: .; D gene: TRBD1; CDR3 length: 13; J gene: TRBJ2-1; CDR3 DNA: TGTGCCAGCAGCGACAGGGGGCCAACTTCTGGGTTCTTC; CDR3 protein: CASSDRGPTSGFF
V gene: TRBV5-1; clone size: .; D gene: TRBD2; CDR3 length: 13; J gene: TRBJ2-1; CDR3 DNA: TGCGCCAGCAGCAGGACTAGCTTCGATGAGCAGTTCTTC; CDR3 protein: CASSRTSFDEQFF
V gene: TRBV20-1; clone size: few; D gene: .; CDR3 length: 13; J gene: TRBJ1-4; CDR3 DNA: TGCAGTGCTAGAGGAGGAGGGGATGAAAAACTGTTTTTT; CDR3 protein: CSARGGGDEKLFF
V gene: TRBV5-1; clone size: few; D gene: .; CDR3 length: 12; J gene: TRBJ2-7; CDR3 DNA: TGCGCCAGCAGCTTGGAGTCGAACGAGCAGTACTTC; CDR3 protein: CASSLESNEQYF
V gene: TRBV4-1; clone size: once; D gene: .; CDR3 length: 18; J gene: TRBJ2-4; CDR3 DNA: TGCGCCAGCAGCCAAGATGGGCCGGGTGGGGGAGCCAAAAACATTCAGTACTTC; CDR3 protein: CASSQDGPGGGAKNIQYF
V gene: TRBV20-1; clone size: many; D gene: TRBD2; CDR3 length: 16; J gene: TRBJ2-1; CDR3 DNA: TGCAGTGCTAGAGGGTGGGCTAGCGGGAGAGGAAATGAGCAGTTCTTC; CDR3 protein: CSARGWASGRGNEQFF
V gene: TRBV5-1; clone size: many; D gene: .; CDR3 length: 13; J gene: TRBJ2-5; CDR3 DNA: TGCGCCAGCAGGGCAGCCGTTGGAGAGACCCAGTACTTC; CDR3 protein: CASRAAVGETQYF
V gene: TRBV6-2/TRBV6-3; clone size: .; D gene: TRBD1; CDR3 length: 15; J gene: TRBJ2-1; CDR3 DNA: TGTGCCAGCACACAGACAGGGGATTACTACAATGAGCAGTTCTTC; CDR3 protein: CASTQTGDYYNEQFF
V gene: TRBV3-1; clone size: few; D gene: .; CDR3 length: 16; J gene: TRBJ2-7; CDR3 DNA: TGTGCCAGCAGCCCCCCTCGCGGACTGGGACCTTACGAGCAGTACTTC; CDR3 protein: CASSPPRGLGPYEQYF
V gene: TRBV6-2/TRBV6-3; clone size: .; D gene: .; CDR3 length: 14; J gene: TRBJ2-7; CDR3 DNA: TGTGCCAGTGTGAGGACAGGAGGGTACAATGAGCACTTCTTC; CDR3 protein: CASVRTGGYNEHFF
V gene: TRBV6-6; clone size: .; D gene: .; CDR3 length: 15; J gene: TRBJ1-5; CDR3 DNA: TGTGCCAGCAGCCCGGGACGGTATAGCAATCAGCCCCAGCATTTT; CDR3 protein: CASSPGRYSNQPQHF
V gene: TRBV28; clone size: few; D gene: .; CDR3 length: 15; J gene: TRBJ2-5; CDR3 DNA: TGTGCCAGCAGTTTGTCACCCGGGACGGAAGAGACCCAGTACTTC; CDR3 protein: CASSLSPGTEETQYF
V gene: TRBV5-1; clone size: .; D gene: TRBD2; CDR3 length: 17; J gene: TRBJ2-6; CDR3 DNA: TGCGCCAGCAGCTCACTAGCGGGGAGATCTGGGGCCAACGTCCTGACTTTC; CDR3 protein: CASSSLAGRSGANVLTF
V gene: TRBV20-1; clone size: .; D gene: TRBD1; CDR3 length: 14; J gene: TRBJ2-5; CDR3 DNA: TGCAGTGCTTGCCCGGGACAGTACCAAGAGACCCAGTACTTC; CDR3 protein: CSACPGQYQETQYF